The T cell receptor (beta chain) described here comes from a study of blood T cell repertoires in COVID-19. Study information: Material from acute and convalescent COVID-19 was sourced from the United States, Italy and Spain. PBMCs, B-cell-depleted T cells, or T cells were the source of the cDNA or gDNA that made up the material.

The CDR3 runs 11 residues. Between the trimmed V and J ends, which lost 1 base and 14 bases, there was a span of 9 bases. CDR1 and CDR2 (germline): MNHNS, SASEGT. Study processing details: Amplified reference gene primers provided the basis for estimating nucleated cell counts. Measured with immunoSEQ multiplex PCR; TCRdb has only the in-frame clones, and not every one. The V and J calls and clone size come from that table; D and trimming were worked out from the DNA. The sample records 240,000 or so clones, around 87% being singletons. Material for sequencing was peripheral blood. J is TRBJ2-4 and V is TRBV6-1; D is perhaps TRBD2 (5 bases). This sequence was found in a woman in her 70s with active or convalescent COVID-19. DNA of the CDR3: TGTGCCAGCAGTGAAGGGTGGGAGAAGTACTTC. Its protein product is CASSEGWEKYF.